The T cell receptor beta chain described here comes from a study of blood T cell repertoires in COVID-19. Study at large: Donors in the United States, Italy and Spain gave samples during acute or convalescent COVID-19. T cells, B-cell-depleted T cells, or PBMCs provided the cDNA or gDNA that served as material.

Cohorts were assigned according to the clinical history that participants reported. Original methodology: Amplifying reference gene primers gave estimates of nucleated cell counts. Method: immunoSEQ multiplex PCR; TCRdb's copy keeps in-frame clones and lacks some. The DNA gave D and trimming, while V, J and clone size come from that table. Of roughly 140,000 clones listed, 84% were seen once; the top ten hold approximately 1.8%. This clone was found a few times. The receptor comes from a woman between 18 and 29 years old who had been exposed to COVID-19. The sequenced material came from PBMCs or T cells enriched from blood (not recorded which).

The CDR3 here is CASSELEPDTQYF. The CDR3 region has the DNA TGTGCCAGCAGTGAACTAGAGCCCGATACGCAGTATTTT. The chain joins TRBV2 to TRBJ2-3; D is uncertain. Germline CDR1 reads SNHLY; CDR2 reads FYNNEI. Trimming pared 2 bases from V and 6 bases from J, leaving 9 bases between. The CDR3 runs 13 residues.